The 26 T cell receptor beta chains in this list originate from one sample, sequenced in a study of glioma-infiltrating T cells after dendritic cell vaccination (dated by TCRdb to 2016 to 2017). Libraries came from the immunoSEQ multiplex PCR assay. Here the immuneACCESS table is served through TCRdb, limited to in-frame sequences with V and J called. Missing clones are a known gap in these copies; in checked studies unresolved V genes cover under half, and the rest lacks a known reason. Present in this sample are 100,000 to 120,000 clones, about 90% of which were seen just once. Approximately 2.7% of the sample is held by the ten biggest clonotypes. This specimen's time point label, interpreted: after dendritic cell vaccination, including at tumor progression/relapse. The source was blood, collected after dendritic cell vaccination. The receptors shown here come from a human donor with glioblastoma.

The chain recombines TRBV6-6 with TRBJ2-3; TRBD1 is a possible D gene (6 bases). Trimming took off 2 bases at V and 4 bases at J, with 16 bases between the two ends. This CDR3 is built from 16 residues. Germline CDR1 is MNHNY and CDR2 is SVGAGI (reference sequence). Here the CDR3 reads CASSYLNPGESDTQYF. The DNA of the CDR3 is TGTGCCAGCAGTTACCTCAACCCAGGGGAGTCAGATACGCAGTATTTT.

V gene TRBV30 combines with J gene TRBJ1-6, with D perhaps TRBD1 (5 bases). Per germline, CDR1 GTSNPN and CDR2 SVGIG (reference sequence). V lost 4 bases, J lost 11 bases, and 15 bases lay in between. The length of the CDR3 is 13 residues. CDR3 region: CAWTIRVDTPLHF. Written as DNA, the CDR3 is TGTGCCTGGACTATCAGGGTCGACACACCCCTCCACTTT.

The rearrangement uses TRBV4-1 and TRBJ2-5; 9 nucleotides agree with TRBD2. Germline V gene lookup returns CDR1 MGHRA and CDR2 YSYEKL. CDR3 length: 16 amino acids. J was trimmed by 7 bases and V by 0 bases; bases with no gene match: 9. In nucleotides, the CDR3 is TGCGCCAGCAGCCAAGATTTGACTAGCGGATGGGGGACCCAGTACTTC. Its protein product is CASSQDLTSGWGTQYF.

V and J are TRBV30 and TRBJ2-7; 7 bases map to TRBD2. CDR3 size: 13 residues. Germline CDR1 is GTSNPN and CDR2 is SVGIG (reference sequence). V gave up 4 bases and J gave up 3 bases; unmatched junction bases: 6. This chain's CDR3 is CAWTRGSFYEQYF. The CDR3 region has the DNA TGTGCCTGGACCCGCGGGAGCTTCTACGAGCAGTACTTC.

This clone was observed a single time. The CDR3 region is CASSPPLPSATDTQYF. Written as DNA, the CDR3 is TGTGCCAGCTCACCACCGTTACCTAGCGCCACAGATACGCAGTATTTT. The genes are TRBV18 and TRBJ2-3; D may be TRBD2 (6 bases). The CDR3 sequence is 16 residues long. CDR1 and CDR2 from the germline V gene are KGHSH and LQKENI. The V and J ends lost 0 bases and 2 bases respectively, with 12 bases between them.

The chain carries TRBV5-6 and TRBJ2-5; possible D gene TRBD1, 5 bases. Germline CDR1 reads SGHDT; CDR2 reads YYEEEE. V lost 6 bases, J lost 5 bases, and 20 bases lay in between. The CDR3 loop spans 15 amino acids. CDR3 DNA: TGTGCCAGCACCCAAGGGGCGGCGCCATGGGAGACCCAGTACTTC. Translated: CASTQGAAPWETQYF.

The chain is built from TRBV10-3 and TRBJ2-3; 8 nucleotides align to TRBD2. The CDR3 sequence is 16 residues long. Looked up from germline, CDR1 is ENHRY and CDR2 is SYGVKD. V lost 0 bases and J lost 3; bases outside the gene matches: 5. The CDR3 protein is CAISESSGSGTDTQYF. The CDR3 bases are TGTGCCATCAGTGAGTCGAGCGGGAGTGGTACAGATACGCAGTATTTT.

The chain recombines TRBV5-6 with TRBJ1-1, with 9 bases that match TRBD1. This CDR3 spans 14 amino acids. V dropped 2 bases and J dropped 5; count of bases not matched to a gene: 4. CDR1 and CDR2 from the germline V gene are SGHDT and YYEEEE. The CDR3 bases are TGTGCCAGCAGCTTCCGACAGGGGGGGACTGAAGCTTTCTTT. Protein product: CASSFRQGGTEAFF.

This clone has a single count. The V and J genes are TRBV7-2 and TRBJ1-4; 7 bases agree with TRBD1. After removal of 5 bases from V and 8 bases from J, the junction contained 14 bases not matched to a gene. Germline CDR1 reads SGHTA; CDR2 reads FQGNSA. The CDR3 consists of 16 residues. This CDR3 reads CASSAGGTGAGEKLFF. CDR3 sequence (DNA): TGTGCCAGCAGCGCCGGAGGTACAGGGGCGGGGGAAAAACTGTTTTTT.

The V gene is TRBV10-3, the J gene TRBJ2-5; 8 nucleotides match TRBD1. The trim removed 4 bases at V and 6 bases at J, leaving 7 bases unmatched. The germline V gene has CDR1 ENHRY and CDR2 SYGVKD. The CDR3 extends over 14 amino acids. CDR3 amino acids: CAISGTGIVKTQYF. The CDR3 bases are TGTGCCATCAGTGGGACAGGGATCGTGAAGACCCAGTACTTC.

This chain links TRBV6-6 with TRBJ2-7, with D possibly matching TRBD2 (5 bases). V lost 5 bases and J lost 2, with 16 bases in between. The CDR3 is 15 residues long. Looked up from germline, CDR1 is MNHNY and CDR2 is SVGAGI (reference sequence). The DNA for the CDR3 is TGTGCCAGCAGTCCCGCCCGAGGGCAGCCCTACGAGCAGTACTTC. This sequence encodes CASSPARGQPYEQYF.

Points on this clone: Sequence at one end of the junction differs from germline and may be a read error. The CDR3 is CAISDVWRGEISVF. Written as DNA, the CDR3 is TGTGCCATCAGTGATGTCTGGCGGGGGGAGATCTCGGTCTTC. The chain carries TRBV10-3 and TRBJ2-1, with 8 bases aligning to TRBD2. The CDR3 covers 14 residues. Germline values: CDR1 ENHRY, CDR2 SYGVKD.

The genes are TRBV6-1 and TRBJ2-2, with a tentative D call TRBD2 (5 bases). The germline V gene has CDR1 MNHNS and CDR2 SASEGT. Trimming cost V 3 bases and J 5 bases, with 10 bases left between them. There are 14 residues in the CDR3. CDR3 protein: CASSEGSGTGELFF. For the CDR3, the DNA is TGTGCCAGCAGTGAGGGGTCGGGGACCGGGGAGCTGTTTTTT.

The chain employs TRBV6-1 and TRBJ2-1; 7 bases fit TRBD1. Germline CDR1 and CDR2: MNHNS and SASEGT. After removal of 1 base from V and 4 bases from J, the junction contained 1 base not matched to a gene. This CDR3 region has 14 residues. The CDR3 here is CASSEVGQYNEQFF. The CDR3 DNA reads TGTGCCAGCAGTGAAGTGGGACAGTACAATGAGCAGTTCTTC.

This clone appeared once. The J gene is TRBJ2-5, the V gene TRBV19; 11 nucleotides match TRBD1. In germline, CDR1 is LNHDA, CDR2 SQIVND (reference sequence). After removal of 5 bases from V and 0 bases from J, the junction contained 5 bases not matched to a gene. CDR3 size: 16 residues. The CDR3 sequence: CASSAGQGEYQETQYF. The CDR3 nucleotides read TGTGCCAGTAGTGCGGGACAGGGGGAATACCAAGAGACCCAGTACTTC. Full variable domain (remainder filled in from reference TRBV19 and TRBJ2-5): DGGITQSPKYLFRKEGQNVTLSCEQNLNHDAMYWYRQDPGQGLRLIYYSQIVNDFQKGDIAEGYSVSREKKESFPLTVTSAQKNPTAFYLCASSAGQGEYQETQYFGPGTRLLVL.

V usage is TRBV10-1 and J usage is TRBJ1-1; D may be TRBD1 (6 bases). This CDR3 contains 15 residues. V lost 6 bases and J 1 base, leaving 15 bases between the germline ends. Germline V lookup: CDR1 WNHNN, CDR2 SYGVQD (reference sequence). The CDR3 loop is CASSPEGGPNTEAFF. DNA of the CDR3: TGCGCCAGCAGCCCTGAGGGGGGGCCGAACACTGAAGCTTTCTTT.

V is TRBV21-1 and J is TRBJ1-1. TRBV21-1 counts as a pseudogene. This CDR3 is built from 16 residues. For the CDR3, the DNA is TGTGCCAGCCGGGGGGCAGGCGGGCAGGTCTTCACTGAAGCTTTCTTT. It codes for CASRGAGGQVFTEAFF.

This chain connects TRBV27 to TRBJ1-3; 7 positions match TRBD1. This CDR3 contains 14 residues. V shed 3 bases and J 7 bases; nucleotides not matched to a gene: 6. Germline V gives CDR1 MNHEY, CDR2 SMNVEV (reference sequence). CDR3 sequence reads: CASSLPGGKNTIYF. CDR3 coding DNA: TGTGCCAGCAGTTTGCCAGGGGGTAAGAACACCATATATTTT.

V gene TRBV6-6 combines with J gene TRBJ1-1; 8 nucleotides match TRBD1. Germline V gene sequence: CDR1 MNHNY, CDR2 SVGAGI (reference sequence). The CDR3 length is 13 residues. After removal of 5 bases from V and 5 bases from J, the junction contained 4 bases not matched to a gene. For the CDR3, the DNA is TGTGCCAGCAGTCAGCAGGGGGCTACTGAAGCTTTCTTT. Translated: CASSQQGATEAFF.

The chain links TRBV7-6 to TRBJ1-2; 10 positions match TRBD1. This CDR3 comprises 14 residues. Germline-derived CDR1 and CDR2 are SGHVS and FNYEAQ. The J segment lost 6 bases and the V segment lost 4 bases, leaving 5 bases of the junction unmatched. The DNA for the CDR3 is TGTGCCAGCAGCTCGAGGACAGGGGGTAATGGCTACACCTTC. This translates into CASSSRTGGNGYTF.

This chain connects TRBV6-1 to TRBJ1-5; the match to TRBD1 covers 9 bases. Germline lookup yields CDR1 MNHNS and CDR2 SASEGT. V was pared by 6 bases and J by 1 base, with 4 bases of the junction left unmatched. The CDR3 is made up of 15 amino acids. The DNA for the CDR3 is TGTGCCAGCAGGGTACAGGGGGCCAGCAATCAGCCCCAGCATTTT. Its protein is CASRVQGASNQPQHF.

Notes on this clone: The sample carries other DNA sequences with the same CDR3. The chain uses TRBV15 and TRBJ2-7; 12 positions match TRBD2. This CDR3 contains 15 residues. CDR1 is LNHNV and CDR2 is YYDKDF in the germline V gene (reference sequence). With V trimmed by 0 bases and J by 7 bases, 4 bases remained unmatched. The CDR3 region has the DNA TGTGCCACCAGCAGAGACCTAGCGGGAGGGAGAGAGCAGTACTTC. Protein: CATSRDLAGGREQYF.

This sequence joins TRBV6-5 and TRBJ2-3; 7 positions agree with TRBD1. The trim removed 4 bases at V and 0 bases at J, leaving 1 base unmatched. The length of the CDR3 is 14 residues. Germline lookup yields CDR1 MNHEY and CDR2 SVGAGI. The CDR3 coding sequence is TGTGCCAGCAGTTCGACAGGGAGCACAGATACGCAGTATTTT. This gives the protein CASSSTGSTDTQYF.

The chain links TRBV2 to TRBJ1-4; the match to TRBD1 covers 10 bases. Germline V CDR1 and CDR2: SNHLY, FYNNEI. J gave up 7 bases and V 5 bases, and 7 bases lay outside the gene matches. The CDR3 is 15 amino acids. The CDR3 bases are TGTGCCAGCAGTCGACAGGGGGCGAGTGGTGAAAAACTGTTTTTT. It translates to CASSRQGASGEKLFF.

This clone was recorded once. The V gene is TRBV15, the J gene TRBJ1-5; no definite D call. Germline-derived CDR1 and CDR2 are LNHNV and YYDKDF (reference sequence). The CDR3 extends over 14 amino acids. V shed 1 base and J shed 3 bases, with 7 bases lying between them. Written as DNA, the CDR3 is TGTGCCACCAGCAGAGGCGGGATCAATCAGCCCCAGCATTTT. It yields the protein CATSRGGINQPQHF.

This chain links TRBV7-6 with TRBJ2-3; 12 nucleotides agree with TRBD2. Germline trimming cut 5 bases from V and 3 bases from J; bases unmatched to any gene: 6. The CDR3 spans 16 residues. The germline CDR1 and CDR2 sequences are SGHVS and FNYEAQ. In nucleotides, the CDR3 is TGTGCCAGCAGCGTGCTAGCGGGAGGGCGAACAGATACGCAGTATTTT. Translating it yields CASSVLAGGRTDTQYF.